The 21 T cell receptor beta chains below all came from one sample that was sequenced in a study of T-cell memory formation after mild COVID-19. One entry per CDR3 protein results from TCRdb running MiXCR on the 5' RACE reads. Altogether 400,000 to 500,000 distinct CDR3 sequences are present, roughly 20% being singletons, with the ten largest covering 7.5% to 10%. The sequenced material came from PBMCs or a T cell subset sorted from them (not recorded which). These receptors all stem from an adult woman who had mild COVID-19 (a few samples of this study predate the infection). Cell type and time point are not known.

This clonotype was seen ten or more times. This rearrangement joins TRBV30 to TRBJ2-5, with no clear D. This CDR3 has 11 amino acids. V gave up 2 bases and J gave up 5 bases, with 6 bases separating them. Germline CDR1 reads GTSNPN; CDR2 reads SVGIG (reference sequence). CDR3 protein: CAWSKWETQYF. CDR3 DNA: TGTGCCTGGAGTAAGTGGGAGACCCAGTACTTC.

There are a few counts of this clonotype. This chain connects TRBV7-3 to TRBJ2-5, with 12 bases aligning to TRBD1. The germline gives CDR1 SGHTA, CDR2 FQGTGA. Trimming cost V 2 bases and J 3 bases; bases outside gene matches: 1. This CDR3 is 15 amino acids long. The CDR3 reads CASSLGTGGEETQYF. The CDR3, as DNA: TGTGCCAGCAGCTTAGGGACAGGGGGCGAAGAGACCCAGTACTTC.

In this sample, this clonotype turned up a few times. The chain recombines TRBV7-8 with TRBJ2-4, with unresolved D. The CDR3 sequence is 11 residues long. The germline V gene has CDR1 SGHVS and CDR2 FQNEAQ. V lost 1 base and J 9 bases, leaving 4 bases between the germline ends. The CDR3 protein is CASSLGGIQYF. The CDR3, as DNA: TGTGCCAGCAGCTTAGGGGGCATTCAGTACTTC.

V and J are TRBV19 and TRBJ1-5; D may be TRBD1 (5 bases). Germline lookup yields CDR1 LNHDA and CDR2 SQIVND (reference sequence). The V end was cut by 3 bases, the J end by 4 bases, with 10 bases between. The CDR3 consists of 14 residues. The CDR3 reads CASSIGTVNQPQHF. Written as DNA, the CDR3 is TGTGCCAGTAGTATCGGGACGGTGAATCAGCCCCAGCATTTT.

The rearrangement links TRBV28 to TRBJ2-1; tentatively, D is TRBD2 (5 bases). Germline-derived CDR1 and CDR2 are MDHEN and SYDVKM. The ends were cut back, 7 bases at V and 5 bases at J, with 12 bases in the middle. CDR3 size: 13 residues. CDR3 nucleotides: TGTGCCAGCACCGACTACATACACAATGAGCAGTTCTTC. Protein product: CASTDYIHNEQFF.

V and J are TRBV3-1 and TRBJ2-7; 7 nucleotides match TRBD2. V was pared by 4 bases and J by 6 bases, with 9 bases of the junction left unmatched. This CDR3 is built from 14 residues. Germline CDR1 reads LGHDT; CDR2 reads YNNKEL (reference sequence). CDR3 region: CASSPRGVQVEQYF. In DNA form, the CDR3 reads TGTGCCAGCAGCCCTCGGGGGGTCCAGGTCGAGCAGTACTTC.

The chain recombines TRBV6-5 with TRBJ2-7; D gene unclear. Trimming removed 0 bases from V and 0 bases from J, with 9 bases in between. Germline CDR1 is MNHEY and CDR2 is SVGAGI. CDR3 length equals 15 residues. In nucleotides, the CDR3 is TGTGCCAGCAGTTACTCGTTTGGGAACTCCTACGAGCAGTACTTC. It is translated as CASSYSFGNSYEQYF.

This clonotype was seen a handful of times. The J gene is TRBJ1-1, the V gene TRBV7-2; perhaps TRBD1 as D (5 bases). The length of the CDR3 is 13 residues. Looked up from germline, CDR1 is SGHTA and CDR2 is FQGNSA. Trimming removed 1 base from V and 11 bases from J, with 14 bases in between. The CDR3 DNA reads TGTGCCAGCAGCTTAGAAGCAGGGACGGGGGCTTTCTTT. It yields the protein CASSLEAGTGAFF.

This clonotype showed up just a few times. The chain has TRBV6-2 or TRBV6-3 and TRBJ2-6; no firm D call. V was shortened by 5 bases and J by 4 bases, with 9 bases between the two germline ends. The germline CDR1 and CDR2 sequences are MNHEY and SVGEGT. The CDR3 is 14 residues long. In nucleotides, the CDR3 is TGTGCCAGCAGTCCTACGACCGGGGCCAACGTCCTGACTTTC. This encodes CASSPTTGANVLTF.

The chain joins TRBV6-1 to TRBJ2-2; the D is unclear. V lost 7 bases, J lost 7 bases, and 13 bases lay in between. Germline CDR1 reads MNHNS; CDR2 reads SASEGT. The CDR3 covers 13 residues. The CDR3, as DNA: TGTGCCAGCAACCCTAGGGTTGACGGGGAGCTGTTTTTT. Amino acids: CASNPRVDGELFF.

The V call is TRBV20-1, the J call TRBJ2-6; a weak D match, TRBD1 (5 bases). The V gene's germline CDR1 is DFQATT and CDR2 SNEGSKA (reference sequence). CDR3 length equals 14 residues. With 2 bases removed from V and 2 bases from J, the gap between germline ends came to 7 bases. The CDR3 region has the DNA TGCAGTGCTAGAACAGGTGCTGGGGCCAACGTCCTGACTTTC. Translated, it gives CSARTGAGANVLTF.

In this sample, this clonotype turned up a few times. The chain uses TRBV12-3 or TRBV12-4 and TRBJ2-7; D possibly corresponds to TRBD1 (6 bases). The CDR3 spans 14 residues. V lost 3 bases and J 4 bases, leaving 13 bases between the germline ends. The CDR3 loop reads CASSLLGGAYEQYF. CDR3 DNA: TGTGCCAGCAGTTTGCTTGGGGGCGCATACGAGCAGTACTTC.

This clonotype has only a few counts. This chain connects TRBV4-1 to TRBJ1-1, with D possibly matching TRBD1 (6 bases). This CDR3 contains 14 residues. Trimming removed 8 bases from V and 5 bases from J, with 18 bases in between. Germline CDR1 reads MGHRA; CDR2 reads YSYEKL. The CDR3, as DNA: TGCGCCAGCCGTTTTTCCGGGGGGCGTACTGAAGCTTTCTTT. Translation: CASRFSGGRTEAFF.

This chain links TRBV5-6 with TRBJ2-2; the match to TRBD2 covers 13 bases. The CDR3 length is 16 residues. Germline V gives CDR1 SGHDT, CDR2 YYEEEE. Trimming cost V 4 bases and J 7 bases; bases outside gene matches: 7. This CDR3 is CASSPGTSGIVGELFF. In DNA, the CDR3 is TGTGCCAGCAGCCCGGGGACTAGCGGGATTGTCGGGGAGCTGTTTTTT.

At least ten counts were recorded for this clonotype. V is TRBV7-2 and J is TRBJ2-1; D uncertain. Germline assignment: CDR1 SGHTA and CDR2 FQGNSA. The CDR3 extends over 15 amino acids. The V end was cut by 5 bases, the J end by 1 base, with 12 bases between. This CDR3 is CASSQRLQSYNEQFF. The CDR3 nucleotides read TGTGCCAGCAGCCAACGACTTCAGTCCTACAATGAGCAGTTCTTC.

The V and J genes are TRBV9 and TRBJ2-1; 14 nucleotides align to TRBD2. Germline V CDR1 and CDR2: SGDLS, YYNGEE. The CDR3 covers 16 residues. The V and J ends lost 0 bases and 9 bases, in that order; junction bases with no gene match: 5. For the CDR3, the DNA is TGTGCCAGCAGCGTAGGCGGGACTAGCGGGAGAGGTGAGCAGTTCTTC. It codes for CASSVGGTSGRGEQFF.

The genes are TRBV13 and TRBJ2-3; D tentatively fits TRBD1 or TRBD2 (5 bases each). CDR3 size: 13 residues. V was clipped by 5 bases and J by 7 bases, with 13 bases between them. Looked up from germline, CDR1 is PRHDT and CDR2 is FYEKMQ (reference sequence). DNA for the CDR3: TGTGCCAGCAGCACCCGGGACCCTTATACGCAGTATTTT. Translation gives CASSTRDPYTQYF.

This clonotype has more than one count but fewer than ten. The V gene is TRBV7-9, the J gene TRBJ2-7; 13 positions match TRBD2. Germline assignment: CDR1 SEHNR and CDR2 FQNEAQ (reference sequence). This CDR3 is built from 17 residues. V was clipped by 7 bases and J by 5 bases; unmatched bases: 14. The DNA for the CDR3 is TGTGCCAGCATCCCCCTACCGACTAGCGGGAGGACCCACGAGCAGTACTTC. As protein: CASIPLPTSGRTHEQYF.

In its sample, this clonotype was seen a few times. The V gene is TRBV29-1, the J gene TRBJ2-1; D call uncertain. Trimming removed 4 bases at V and 8 bases at J, with 12 bases between. The CDR3 contains 12 residues. Germline V gives CDR1 SQVTM, CDR2 ANQGSEA. In DNA form, the CDR3 reads TGCAGCGTTGTTGTTGCCCTCGATGAGCAGTTCTTC. Its translation is CSVVVALDEQFF.

This CDR3 reads CASSRLGQVYGYTF. In DNA form, the CDR3 reads TGCGCCAGCAGCCGCCTAGGACAGGTCTATGGCTACACCTTC. V gene TRBV4-1 combines with J gene TRBJ1-2; 7 positions match TRBD1. V lost 4 bases to trimming and J lost 4 bases; unmatched junction nucleotides: 6. Germline CDR1 is MGHRA and CDR2 is YSYEKL. The CDR3 runs 14 residues.

This chain uses TRBV9 with TRBJ2-3; D possibly corresponds to TRBD1 (6 bases). The germline V gene has CDR1 SGDLS and CDR2 YYNGEE. The CDR3 runs to 16 residues. The germline V and J ends were trimmed by 0 bases and 1 base, with 12 bases remaining between them. CDR3 protein: CASSVGRGPGTDTQYF. CDR3 coding DNA: TGTGCCAGCAGCGTAGGCAGGGGCCCGGGCACAGATACGCAGTATTTT.